This T cell receptor (beta chain) was found in a study of shared clonotypes between healthy human individuals. Study results and limitations: Generally, naive subsets (rather than memory subsets) showed larger estimated richness. Donors were few, which limited the genetic and exposure-history diversity represented.

Original processing methods: Owing to the provision of junction-only sequences devoid of quality scores by immunoSEQ, filtering differed. Sequencing was performed with immunoSEQ multiplex PCR; in TCRdb, only in-frame clones are kept and a portion is missing. D and trimming come from the DNA, and the V and J calls and clone size come from that table. The table lists 2.3 million or so clones, about 92% of them singletons. Concerning this clone: Antigen: not known.

The CDR3 is 11 amino acids. V shed 8 bases and J 10 bases; nucleotides not matched to a gene: 8. Germline V gives CDR1 SQVTM, CDR2 ANQGSEA. The clonotype originates from a man aged 18 to 35 in good health. Some clones in this sample may be carry-over from other donors' samples. V usage is TRBV29-1 and J usage is TRBJ2-1; 7 bases align to TRBD2. The sample taken for sequencing was naive CD4+ T cells from PBMCs. The subset: CD45RA+ positively selected. The CDR3 region is CSHRVGREQFF. The CDR3 bases are TGCAGCCACCGGGTCGGGAGGGAGCAGTTCTTC.